These 24 T cell receptor beta chains were all obtained from the same sample, sequenced in a study of T cell repertoires in cytomegalovirus infection. TCRdb reprocessed the reads via MiXCR and lists one record per CDR3 protein. Altogether some 700,000 distinct CDR3 sequences are present, approximately 34% being singletons, with the ten largest covering 2.5% to 3.5%. The specimen was PBMCs. The receptors stem from a human donor in good health (CMV status not recorded). Some clones in this sample may be carry-over from other donors' samples.

The chain links TRBV28 to TRBJ1-5; the match to TRBD1 covers 8 bases. The ends lost 6 bases at V and 3 bases at J; junction bases unmatched: 7. Germline CDR1 is MDHEN and CDR2 is SYDVKM. This CDR3 region has 15 residues. CDR3 protein: CASSTDREYNQPQHF. CDR3 DNA: TGTGCCAGCAGCACGGACAGGGAATACAATCAGCCCCAGCATTTT. The variable domain in full, with the rest retrieved from reference TRBV28 and TRBJ1-5, is DVKVTQSSRYLVKRTGEKVFLECVQDMDHENMFWYRQDPGLGLRLIYFSYDVKMKEKGDIPEGYSVSREKKERFSLILESASTNQTSMYLCASSTDREYNQPQHFGDGTRLSIL.

The chain has TRBV6-2 or TRBV6-3 and TRBJ2-4, with 8 bases fitting TRBD2. Germline assignment: CDR1 MNHEY and CDR2 SVGEGT. This CDR3 spans 15 amino acids. The J segment lost 6 bases and the V segment lost 5 bases, leaving 9 bases of the junction unmatched. The CDR3 reads CASSGMGLVGNIQYF. The CDR3 nucleotides read TGTGCCAGCAGTGGGATGGGACTAGTCGGAAACATTCAGTACTTC.

This chain uses TRBV2 with TRBJ1-2; 9 bases agree with TRBD1. The CDR3 runs 15 residues. With V trimmed by 6 bases and J by 7 bases, 12 bases remained unmatched. Germline V gene sequence: CDR1 SNHLY, CDR2 FYNNEI. The DNA for the CDR3 is TGTGCCAGCAGGGGGACCGGGACAGGGAAGGCTGGCTACACCTTC. Translating gives CASRGTGTGKAGYTF.

In its sample, this clonotype was seen a few times. The genes are TRBV5-1 and TRBJ2-2; no reliable D call. Germline assignment: CDR1 SGHRS and CDR2 YFSETQ. The CDR3 is made up of 15 amino acids. The ends were cut back, 4 bases at V and 4 bases at J, with 14 bases in the middle. The CDR3 loop reads CASSQATGSTGELFF. Here the CDR3 DNA reads TGCGCCAGCAGCCAAGCGACTGGAAGCACCGGGGAGCTGTTTTTT.

This clonotype was detected many times. V gene TRBV7-8 combines with J gene TRBJ2-7; D might be TRBD2 (5 bases). The V and J ends lost 0 bases and 3 bases respectively, with 18 bases between them. This CDR3 is 17 amino acids long. Germline lookup yields CDR1 SGHVS and CDR2 FQNEAQ. CDR3 residues: CASSLAFSGLPSYEQYF. The CDR3 region has the DNA TGTGCCAGCAGCTTAGCGTTTTCCGGACTCCCGAGCTACGAGCAGTACTTC. The full variable domain, with the rest looked up from reference TRBV7-8 and TRBJ2-7, is GAGVSQSPRYKVAKRGQDVALRCDPISGHVSLFWYQQALGQGPEFLTYFQNEAQLDKSGLPSDRFFAERPEGSVSTLKIQRTQQEDSAVYLCASSLAFSGLPSYEQYFGPGTRLTVT.

Comments on this clonotype: This likely comes from a read error, as the CDR3 has no conserved phenylalanine or tryptophan at its end. The V and J genes are TRBV7-9 and TRBJ1-1, with D maybe TRBD1 (6 bases). The CDR3 covers 13 residues. Per germline, CDR1 SEHNR and CDR2 FQNEAQ (reference sequence). V lost 1 base and J 5 bases, leaving 8 bases between the germline ends. CDR3 sequence (DNA): TGTGCCAGCAGCTTAGGAGGGGGGACTGAAGCTTTCTTG. Protein sequence: CASSLGGGTEAFL.

In regard to this clonotype: The CDR3 end shows no conserved phenylalanine or tryptophan, and so a read error is likely. The chain combines TRBV12-3 or TRBV12-4 with TRBJ2-7, with D perhaps TRBD2 (7 bases). The length of the CDR3 is 15 residues. V gave up 3 bases and J gave up 2 bases, with 14 bases separating them. The DNA for the CDR3 is TGTGCCAGCAGTTTTCGGGGGGCGCTGACCTACGAGCAGTACTCC. Its protein is CASSFRGALTYEQYS.

Comment on this clonotype: Relative to the germline gene, one junction end is altered; a read error may explain this. V and J are TRBV11-2 and TRBJ2-7, with D possibly matching TRBD2 (5 bases). Germline CDR1 SGHAT, CDR2 FQNNGV. This CDR3 comprises 13 residues. The CDR3 region is CSSSLRRVYEQYF. CDR3 nucleotide sequence: TGTTCCAGCAGCTTAAGGCGGGTCTACGAGCAGTACTTC.

This rearrangement joins TRBV20-1 to TRBJ2-7; the D gene is possibly TRBD2 (5 bases). The CDR3 sequence is 13 residues long. From germline, CDR1 is DFQATT and CDR2 SNEGSKA (reference sequence). The V end was cut by 0 bases, the J end by 2 bases, with 8 bases between. CDR3 residues: CSARETGTYEQYF. The CDR3 DNA reads as TGCAGTGCTAGAGAGACGGGAACCTACGAGCAGTACTTC.

The chain couples TRBV7-9 to TRBJ2-1, with 9 bases matching TRBD2. The CDR3 totals 19 residues. V shed 2 bases, J shed 1 base, and the junction held 12 bases outside the gene matches. The germline gives CDR1 SEHNR, CDR2 FQNEAQ (reference sequence). The CDR3 DNA reads as TGTGCCAGCAGCTTAACCTACCGGACTAGCGTAACATCCTACAATGAGCAGTTCTTC. This codes for CASSLTYRTSVTSYNEQFF.

This sequence joins TRBV20-1 and TRBJ2-5; TRBD2 agrees at 8 bases. Per the germline V gene, CDR1 is DFQATT and CDR2 is SNEGSKA (reference sequence). The CDR3 consists of 13 residues. Trimming at V came to 2 bases and at J to 5 bases, leaving 4 bases not matched to a gene. CDR3 bases: TGCAGTGCTAGACTGGCTAGCGGGGAGACCCAGTACTTC. It specifies CSARLASGETQYF.

In this sample, this clonotype turned up a few times. The chain uses TRBV6-5 and TRBJ2-2, with D possibly TRBD1 on 5 matching bases. CDR3 length equals 17 residues. Germline CDR1 reads MNHEY; CDR2 reads SVGAGI. Trimming took off 2 bases at V and 6 bases at J, with 19 bases between the two ends. For the CDR3, the DNA is TGTGCCAGCAGTTACCGCTTCACAGGATTAAACGCCGGGGAGCTGTTTTTT. It translates to CASSYRFTGLNAGELFF.

The gene calls are TRBV7-9 and TRBJ2-3; 10 nucleotides align to TRBD2. V dropped 5 bases and J dropped 5; count of bases not matched to a gene: 10. The CDR3 length is 16 residues. The V gene's germline CDR1 is SEHNR and CDR2 FQNEAQ (reference sequence). The CDR3 reads CASSEGVAGGRDTQYF. DNA of the CDR3: TGTGCCAGCAGCGAAGGGGTAGCGGGGGGCAGAGATACGCAGTATTTT.

This clonotype came up a few times. This rearrangement joins TRBV10-3 to TRBJ2-5; D unresolved. The ends were cut back, 4 bases at V and 3 bases at J, with 9 bases in the middle. CDR1 and CDR2 from the germline V gene are ENHRY and SYGVKD. The CDR3 is 13 amino acids. The CDR3 sequence: CAISVVLKETQYF. CDR3 sequence (DNA): TGTGCCATCAGTGTGGTACTTAAAGAGACCCAGTACTTC.

V is TRBV6-8 and J is TRBJ2-1, with D perhaps matching TRBD1 (6 bases). Germline V lookup: CDR1 MNHGY, CDR2 SAAAGT. CDR3 length: 13 residues. V gave up 4 bases and J gave up 6 bases, with 10 bases separating them. In DNA, the CDR3 is TGTGCCAGCAGTTTGATAGGGGGCAATGAGCAGTTCTTC. As protein: CASSLIGGNEQFF.

Worth noting for this clonotype: An end of the junction differs from the germline gene, which may be a read error. The chain uses TRBV6-6 and TRBJ2-3; TRBD2 might be the D (6 bases). This CDR3 comprises 17 residues. Per the germline V gene, CDR1 is MNHNY and CDR2 is SVGAGI (reference sequence). CDR3: CASIYSPASESTDTQYF. For the CDR3, the DNA is TGTGCCAGCATTTACTCGCCCGCTAGCGAGAGCACAGATACGCAGTATTTT.

Remarks on this clonotype: In this CDR3 the conserved last residue, phenylalanine or tryptophan, is missing, so a read error is likely. The gene calls are TRBV24-1 and TRBJ1-5, with 7 positions matching TRBD1. The CDR3 is 15 residues long. V lost 8 bases to trimming and J lost 2 bases; unmatched junction nucleotides: 8. Per the germline V gene, CDR1 is KGHDR and CDR2 is SFDVKD. CDR3 amino acids: CATIYPGTGNQPQHC. CDR3 sequence (DNA): TGTGCCACCATTTATCCAGGGACAGGCAATCAGCCCCAGCATTGT.

J is TRBJ1-1 and V is TRBV2; 8 bases line up with TRBD1. CDR3 length: 17 residues. CDR1 and CDR2 from the germline V gene are SNHLY and FYNNEI. The ends lost 6 bases at V and 1 base at J; junction bases unmatched: 13. CDR3 DNA: TGTGCCAGCAGATGGGGGGGAACAGGGGGATCGAACACTGAAGCTTTCTTT. This translates into CASRWGGTGGSNTEAFF.

On this clonotype itself: A much larger clone differs from this one at a single base, so this may be a read error. This chain uses TRBV11-2 with TRBJ2-7; 14 nucleotides line up with TRBD2. CDR1 and CDR2 from the germline V gene are SGHAT and FQNNGV. The CDR3 has 17 residues. Written as DNA, the CDR3 is TGTGCCAGCAGGTCCGGGACTAGCGGGAGTTCAACCTACGAGCCGTACTTC. As protein: CASRSGTSGSSTYEPYF.

The rearrangement joins TRBV5-1 to TRBJ1-1; no clear D gene. V lost 4 bases to trimming and J lost 7 bases, with 11 bases between them. This CDR3 has 12 residues. Germline CDR1 SGHRS, CDR2 YFSETQ. The CDR3 sequence is CASSHDGNEAFF. In nucleotides, the CDR3 is TGCGCCAGCAGCCACGACGGAAATGAAGCTTTCTTT.

This clonotype was seen a few times. CDR3 bases: TGCGCCAGCAGCGCCGCGTGGGACACTGAAGCTTTCTTT. As protein: CASSAAWDTEAFF. The chain couples TRBV5-1 to TRBJ1-1; D is unclear. The CDR3 sequence is 13 residues long. The V end lost 4 bases, the J end lost 3 bases, and 10 bases lay between the germline ends. Germline V lookup: CDR1 SGHRS, CDR2 YFSETQ.

This clonotype has more than one count but fewer than ten. The rearrangement joins TRBV5-5 to TRBJ2-3, with TRBD2 matching over 8 bases. CDR1 and CDR2 from the germline V gene are SGHKS and YYEKEE (reference sequence). This CDR3 has 15 residues. The ends lost 3 bases at V and 6 bases at J; junction bases unmatched: 9. The CDR3 nucleotides are TGTGCCAGCAGCTCCCGGACTAGCATATCGGATACGCAGTATTTT. Its protein product is CASSSRTSISDTQYF.

This clonotype has a handful of counts. The chain links TRBV6-6 to TRBJ2-7; the match to TRBD2 covers 7 bases. There are 14 residues in the CDR3. V gave up 6 bases and J gave up 6 bases; unmatched junction bases: 11. Germline V gives CDR1 MNHNY, CDR2 SVGAGI (reference sequence). CDR3 bases: TGTGCCAGCAGCTCAGGGAGGGATAGGGGCGAGCAGTACTTC. This translates into CASSSGRDRGEQYF.

This clonotype was counted once. The gene calls are TRBV20-1 and TRBJ2-3; perhaps D is TRBD1 or TRBD2 (5 bases each). Germline values: CDR1 DFQATT, CDR2 SNEGSKA (reference sequence). The CDR3 sequence is 13 residues long. This CDR3 is CSPTGPKTDTQYF. The CDR3 DNA reads TGCAGCCCAACGGGACCAAAGACAGATACGCAGTATTTT.